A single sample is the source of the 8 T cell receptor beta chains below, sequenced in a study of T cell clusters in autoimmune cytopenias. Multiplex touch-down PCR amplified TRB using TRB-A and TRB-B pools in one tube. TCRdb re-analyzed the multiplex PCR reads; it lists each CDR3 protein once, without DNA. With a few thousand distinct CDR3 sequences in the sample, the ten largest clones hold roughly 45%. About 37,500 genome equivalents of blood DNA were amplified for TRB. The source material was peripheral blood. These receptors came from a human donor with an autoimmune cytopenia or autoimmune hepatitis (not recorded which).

CDR3 loop: CASSYPRPGQGPYEQYF. The J gene is TRBJ2-7, the V gene TRBV6-2 or TRBV6-3; the TCRdb D gene call, TRBD2, has no DNA to confirm it. CDR1 and CDR2 from the germline V gene are MNHEY and SVGEGT. The CDR3 extends over 17 amino acids.

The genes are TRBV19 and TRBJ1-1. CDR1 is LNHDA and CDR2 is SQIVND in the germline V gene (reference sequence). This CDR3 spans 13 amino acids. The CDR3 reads CASSIGVETEAFF.

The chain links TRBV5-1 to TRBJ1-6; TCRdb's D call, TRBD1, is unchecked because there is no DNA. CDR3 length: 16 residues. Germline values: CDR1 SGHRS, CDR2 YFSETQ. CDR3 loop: CASSHTGMGANSPLHF.

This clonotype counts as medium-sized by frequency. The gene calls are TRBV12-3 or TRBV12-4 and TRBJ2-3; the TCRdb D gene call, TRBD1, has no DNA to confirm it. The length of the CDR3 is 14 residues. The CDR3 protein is CAITQGGLADTQYF.

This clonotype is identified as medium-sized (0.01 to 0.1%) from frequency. The CDR3 sequence is CASTFQSYSYEQYF. The gene calls are TRBV6-1 and TRBJ2-7. The length of the CDR3 is 14 residues. Germline CDR1 and CDR2: MNHNS and SASEGT.

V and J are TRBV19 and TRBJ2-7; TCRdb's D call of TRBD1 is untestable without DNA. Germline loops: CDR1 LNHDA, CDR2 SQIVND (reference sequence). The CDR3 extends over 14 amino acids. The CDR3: CASSIMEGAYEQYF.

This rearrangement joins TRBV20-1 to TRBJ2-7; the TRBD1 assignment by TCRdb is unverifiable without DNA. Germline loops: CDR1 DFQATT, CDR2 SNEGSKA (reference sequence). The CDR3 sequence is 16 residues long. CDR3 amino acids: CSARGLAFGGSYEQYF.

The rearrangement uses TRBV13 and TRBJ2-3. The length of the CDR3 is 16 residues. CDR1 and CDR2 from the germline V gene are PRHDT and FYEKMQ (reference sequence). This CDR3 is CASSLRTGLVSDTQYF.